The next 14 T cell receptor beta chains were all read from a single sample in a study of blood T cell repertoires in COVID-19. Profiling relied on immunoSEQ multiplex PCR, and the TCRdb table lists in-frame clones only, not all of them. The data contain tens of thousands of clones, 70% to 85% of them singletons. Sequencing input: peripheral blood. These receptors were taken from a man aged 55 to 70 with active or convalescent COVID-19.

This chain connects TRBV15 to TRBJ2-3; the D is unclear. There are 16 residues in the CDR3. The V and J ends lost 3 bases and 1 base respectively, with 14 bases between them. Germline V gives CDR1 LNHNV, CDR2 YYDKDF (reference sequence). The DNA of the CDR3 is TGTGCCACCAGCAGGGATGGCGGAGAGGGCACAGATACGCAGTATTTT. Its translation is CATSRDGGEGTDTQYF.

V usage is TRBV20-1 and J usage is TRBJ1-4, with D unclear. The CDR3 has 13 amino acids. V was trimmed by 3 bases and J by 3 bases, leaving 8 bases between them. CDR1 is DFQATT and CDR2 is SNEGSKA in the germline V gene (reference sequence). For the CDR3, the DNA is TGCAGTGCTAGTAGGAGTGCTAATGAAAAACTGTTTTTT. This translates into CSASRSANEKLFF.

The V call is TRBV19, the J call TRBJ1-5; 7 bases are shared with TRBD1. This CDR3 comprises 18 residues. Germline CDR1 LNHDA, CDR2 SQIVND (reference sequence). Losses at the gene ends were 3 bases for V and 3 bases for J; bases not matched to a gene: 14. The CDR3 region has the DNA TGTGCCAGTAGTATCCAATTGGGACAGAGAGTCTTCAATCAGCCCCAGCATTTT. Protein product: CASSIQLGQRVFNQPQHF.

The rearrangement uses TRBV6-5 and TRBJ2-7; 10 bases fit TRBD1. V gave up 6 bases and J gave up 7 bases; unmatched junction bases: 9. The CDR3 covers 14 residues. Germline CDR1 reads MNHEY; CDR2 reads SVGAGI. CDR3 coding DNA: TGTGCCAGCAGCCCGACAGGGGGCGCGGGGGAGCAGTACTTC. It specifies CASSPTGGAGEQYF.

This clone was found once. The genes are TRBV11-2 and TRBJ2-3; no clear D gene. Trimming took 5 bases from V and 1 from J, leaving 16 bases between them. Germline CDR1 reads SGHAT; CDR2 reads FQNNGV. This CDR3 has 16 residues. The CDR3 sequence: CASSPYVLAGTDTQYF. CDR3 coding DNA: TGTGCCAGCAGCCCGTACGTGTTAGCAGGCACAGATACGCAGTATTTT.

The rearrangement uses TRBV12-5 and TRBJ2-2, with 7 bases lining up with TRBD2. The V gene end was trimmed by 6 bases and the J gene end by 4 bases; junction bases not matched to a gene: 8. Germline CDR1 is LGHNT and CDR2 is FRNRAP. The CDR3 is 15 residues long. CDR3 in amino acids: CASGLSGAGTGELFF. DNA of the CDR3: TGTGCTAGTGGACTGAGCGGGGCGGGCACCGGGGAGCTGTTTTTT.

The CDR3: CASSPTTSGGPNEQFF. In DNA form, the CDR3 reads TGCGCCAGCAGCCCAACTACTAGCGGGGGCCCCAATGAGCAGTTCTTC. This chain joins TRBV5-1 and TRBJ2-1; 11 nucleotides agree with TRBD2. Losses at the gene ends were 4 bases for V and 6 bases for J; bases not matched to a gene: 9. The CDR3 is made up of 16 amino acids. Germline CDR1 and CDR2: SGHRS and YFSETQ.

The chain joins TRBV7-2 to TRBJ2-1; D remains ambiguous. The V and J ends lost 5 bases and 7 bases respectively, with 18 bases between them. CDR3 size: 15 residues. Germline-derived CDR1 and CDR2 are SGHTA and FQGNSA. DNA of the CDR3: TGTGCCAGCAGCCTGCCGGGTTCCATCGGGAATGAGCAGTTCTTC. Protein product: CASSLPGSIGNEQFF.

As for this clone: The junction departs from germline at one end; a sequencing error may be responsible. The chain carries TRBV7-9 and TRBJ1-2, with 7 bases identical to TRBD1. The CDR3 spans 12 residues. CDR1 is SEHNR, CDR2 FQNEAQ, per germline (reference sequence). For the CDR3, the DNA is TGTGCCAGCAACTTACAGGGGTATGGCTACACCTTC. Protein product: CASNLQGYGYTF.

The genes are TRBV9 and TRBJ2-1; D might be TRBD2 (6 bases). V dropped 4 bases and J dropped 6 bases, with 20 bases sitting between them. Germline CDR1 reads SGDLS; CDR2 reads YYNGEE. The CDR3 runs to 16 residues. CDR3 loop: CASSSRLVALGNEQFF. CDR3 in DNA: TGTGCCAGCAGCTCCCGACTAGTCGCGCTCGGCAATGAGCAGTTCTTC.

The chain couples TRBV9 to TRBJ2-7; TRBD2 might be the D (6 bases). Germline values: CDR1 SGDLS, CDR2 YYNGEE. V was cut by 3 bases and J by 1 base, with 11 bases left in between. The CDR3 is made up of 14 amino acids. The CDR3 DNA is TGTGCCAGCAGCGCGTTGGGGGGTTCCTACGAGCAGTACTTC. Residues: CASSALGGSYEQYF.

The V call is TRBV4-1, the J call TRBJ2-3; D unresolved. With 1 base removed from V and 6 bases from J, the gap between germline ends came to 14 bases. This CDR3 is built from 15 residues. Per germline, CDR1 MGHRA and CDR2 YSYEKL. This CDR3 reads CASSQGPGQVDTQYF. As DNA, the CDR3 is TGCGCCAGCAGCCAAGGACCCGGTCAGGTCGATACGCAGTATTTT.

The chain is built from TRBV7-3 and TRBJ2-7; D perhaps matches TRBD2 (5 bases). CDR1 and CDR2 (germline): SGHTA, FQGTGA. The germline V and J ends were trimmed by 5 bases and 6 bases, with 17 bases remaining between them. The CDR3 contains 14 residues. The CDR3 DNA reads TGTGCCAGCAGCCCCGGGCGGGCCTCGCTCGAGCAGTACTTC. It is translated as CASSPGRASLEQYF.

The chain joins TRBV30 to TRBJ2-3, with D possibly TRBD2 on 5 matching bases. CDR3 length: 15 residues. Germline CDR1 and CDR2: GTSNPN and SVGIG (reference sequence). Deletions cut 5 bases from V and 8 bases from J, with 23 bases between. For the CDR3, the DNA is TGTGCCTGGGGCCTGAACGGGAATAGGAGAGTTACGCAGTATTTT. This encodes CAWGLNGNRRVTQYF.